What follows are 20 T cell receptor beta chains derived from one specimen sequenced in a study of shared clonotypes between healthy human individuals. Generated by immunoSEQ multiplex PCR, the TCRdb table keeps only in-frame clones and is missing some. The sample yields 2 million to 2.5 million clones, more than 85% seen once. Sequenced: naive CD4+ T cells from PBMCs. The subset here: CD45RA+ positively selected. The receptors originated from a young man in good health. Some clones in this sample may be carry-over from other donors' samples.

On this clone itself: Distinct nucleotide sequences in the sample also encode this CDR3. The chain carries TRBV29-1 and TRBJ1-4; D is uncertain. The CDR3 consists of 11 residues. Trimming left V 4 bases short and J 5 bases short, with 5 bases between. Germline V CDR1 and CDR2: SQVTM, ANQGSEA. The CDR3 loop reads CSVATNEKLFF. DNA of the CDR3: TGCAGCGTTGCCACGAATGAAAAACTGTTTTTT.

This chain links TRBV7-9 with TRBJ2-5; 9 bases align to TRBD2. This CDR3 region has 15 residues. V was clipped by 4 bases and J by 4 bases; unmatched bases: 7. In germline, CDR1 is SEHNR, CDR2 FQNEAQ (reference sequence). CDR3: CASSSAGGPGETQYF. The CDR3 DNA reads TGTGCCAGCAGCTCAGCGGGAGGACCGGGAGAGACCCAGTACTTC.

The DNA of the CDR3 is TGTGCCAGCAGTCGTAGTGGGACAGGGAAGACCGACGAGCAGTACTTC. This gives the protein CASSRSGTGKTDEQYF. This chain uses TRBV9 with TRBJ2-7; 9 positions match TRBD1. This CDR3 region has 16 residues. From germline, CDR1 is SGDLS and CDR2 YYNGEE. V dropped 5 bases and J dropped 5; count of bases not matched to a gene: 14.

Turning to this clone: Other DNA sequences in this specimen translate into the identical CDR3. The gene calls are TRBV6-1 and TRBJ2-5; tentative D call: TRBD1 (6 bases). Trimming pared 6 bases from V and 2 bases from J, leaving 10 bases between. The CDR3 is made up of 13 amino acids. CDR1 is MNHNS and CDR2 is SASEGT in the germline V gene. CDR3 loop: CASSRTVQETQYF. The CDR3 nucleotides are TGTGCCAGCAGCCGGACAGTTCAAGAGACCCAGTACTTC.

The chain joins TRBV27 to TRBJ2-1; 7 bases match TRBD2. Germline V gene lookup returns CDR1 MNHEY and CDR2 SMNVEV (reference sequence). The CDR3 length is 17 residues. The J segment lost 7 bases and the V segment lost 4 bases, leaving 16 bases of the junction unmatched. CDR3 in amino acids: CASSSPPGGRFMNEQFF. In nucleotides, the CDR3 is TGTGCCAGCAGTTCCCCCCCTGGCGGGAGATTCATGAATGAGCAGTTCTTC.

The chain is built from TRBV5-1 and TRBJ2-5, with D possibly called TRBD1 or TRBD2 (5 bases each). The germline CDR1 and CDR2 sequences are SGHRS and YFSETQ. V gave up 2 bases and J gave up 1 base, with 12 bases separating them. The CDR3 contains 15 residues. CDR3 nucleotide sequence: TGCGCCAGCAGCTTCGGGCAGGGAGCCCAAGAGACCCAGTACTTC. It specifies CASSFGQGAQETQYF.

The table lists this clone with a count of one. The chain joins TRBV9 to TRBJ2-1, with D perhaps matching TRBD2 (6 bases). This CDR3 contains 14 residues. V was clipped by 3 bases and J by 8 bases, with 15 bases between them. Germline CDR1 is SGDLS and CDR2 is YYNGEE. The CDR3 DNA follows: TGTGCCAGCAGCGGACCGGGAGCGGGCCATGAGCAGTTCTTC. It translates to CASSGPGAGHEQFF.

V usage is TRBV7-9 and J usage is TRBJ2-7, with D possibly being TRBD1 (5 bases). The CDR3 consists of 16 residues. Germline CDR1 SEHNR, CDR2 FQNEAQ (reference sequence). The germline V and J ends were trimmed by 1 base and 3 bases, with 16 bases remaining between them. This CDR3 is CASSLVGRTHNYEQYF. The CDR3 nucleotides read TGTGCCAGCAGCTTAGTAGGTCGGACACATAACTACGAGCAGTACTTC.

The chain combines TRBV18 with TRBJ2-7, with 9 bases aligning to TRBD1. V was pared by 6 bases and J by 4 bases, with 10 bases of the junction left unmatched. The CDR3 is 15 residues long. Germline values: CDR1 KGHSH, CDR2 LQKENI. The CDR3, as DNA: TGTGCCAGCTCCCAGGGACAGGGTATTGTATACGAGCAGTACTTC. Translated, it gives CASSQGQGIVYEQYF. The full variable domain, rest sourced from reference TRBV18 and TRBJ2-7, is NAGVMQNPRHLVRRRGQEARLRCSPMKGHSHVYWYRQLPEEGLKFMVYLQKENIIDESGMPKERFSAEFPKEGPSILRIQQVVRGDSAAYFCASSQGQGIVYEQYFGPGTRLTVT.

The V call is TRBV10-3, the J call TRBJ1-1, with a possible D match to TRBD1 (6 bases). Germline CDR1 reads ENHRY; CDR2 reads SYGVKD. V was clipped by 4 bases and J by 0 bases, with 15 bases between them. The CDR3 extends over 16 amino acids. CDR3 protein: CAISVGGRVMNTEAFF. In nucleotides, the CDR3 is TGTGCCATCAGTGTCGGGGGGCGAGTGATGAACACTGAAGCTTTCTTT.

V usage is TRBV28 and J usage is TRBJ2-5, with D uncertain. CDR3 size: 12 residues. V was clipped by 6 bases and J by 7 bases, with 12 bases between them. Germline V gives CDR1 MDHEN, CDR2 SYDVKM. CDR3 protein: CASRSELATQYF. CDR3 in DNA: TGTGCCAGCAGATCTGAACTGGCGACCCAGTACTTC.

The V gene is TRBV19, the J gene TRBJ1-2; D gene ambiguous. Germline values: CDR1 LNHDA, CDR2 SQIVND (reference sequence). V was cut by 3 bases and J by 4 bases, with 9 bases left in between. This CDR3 contains 13 residues. In DNA form, the CDR3 reads TGTGCCAGTAGTATTCCCGGGATCTATGGCTACACCTTC. It codes for CASSIPGIYGYTF. Variable domain in full (rest from reference TRBV19 and TRBJ1-2): DGGITQSPKYLFRKEGQNVTLSCEQNLNHDAMYWYRQDPGQGLRLIYYSQIVNDFQKGDIAEGYSVSREKKESFPLTVTSAQKNPTAFYLCASSIPGIYGYTFGSGTRLTVV.

This clone was counted a single time. V usage is TRBV5-4 and J usage is TRBJ2-7, with 11 bases fitting TRBD1. The CDR3 runs 14 residues. The V gene end was trimmed by 0 bases and the J gene end by 6 bases; junction bases not matched to a gene: 2. The germline V gene encodes CDR1 SGHNT and CDR2 YYREEE (reference sequence). For the CDR3, the DNA is TGTGCCAGCAGCTTGGGGGGGACAGGGGGCGAGCAGTACTTC. It yields the protein CASSLGGTGGEQYF.

This chain joins TRBV6-1 and TRBJ1-5; D is unresolved. The V gene lost 7 bases and the J gene lost 7 bases, with 14 bases spanning the gap. The CDR3 runs to 13 residues. Germline V gene sequence: CDR1 MNHNS, CDR2 SASEGT. CDR3 sequence: CASNYRERQPQHF. In nucleotides, the CDR3 is TGTGCCAGCAACTATAGGGAGAGGCAGCCCCAGCATTTT.

The chain links TRBV23-1 to TRBJ2-3; tentatively, D is TRBD1 (5 bases). TRBV23-1 is an ORF, with its function uncertain. V shed 3 bases and J shed 0 bases, with 10 bases lying between them. The length of the CDR3 is 15 residues. CDR3 coding DNA: TGCGCCAGCAGTCACATGGCAGGGAGCACAGATACGCAGTATTTT. It is translated as CASSHMAGSTDTQYF.

The V gene is TRBV4-1, the J gene TRBJ1-2; D gene ambiguous. V dropped 2 bases and J dropped 8 bases, with 9 bases sitting between them. The CDR3 totals 12 residues. Germline V gene lookup returns CDR1 MGHRA and CDR2 YSYEKL. CDR3 DNA sequence: TGCGCCAGCAGCCAATTGGGGTTCGGCTACACCTTC. Its protein is CASSQLGFGYTF.

The CDR3 protein is CASSSRGASFKGSYNEQFF. For the CDR3, the DNA is TGTGCCAGCAGCTCCCGAGGGGCGTCTTTCAAAGGCTCCTACAATGAGCAGTTCTTC. The V call is TRBV7-2, the J call TRBJ2-1; tentatively, D is TRBD1 or TRBD2 (5 bases each). With 4 bases removed from V and 0 bases from J, the gap between germline ends came to 22 bases. The CDR3 contains 19 residues. Germline-derived CDR1 and CDR2 are SGHTA and FQGNSA. The full variable domain, its missing parts supplied by reference TRBV7-2 and TRBJ2-1, is GAGVSQSPSNKVTEKGKDVELRCDPISGHTALYWYRQSLGQGLEFLIYFQGNSAPDKSGLPSDRFSAERTGGSVSTLTIQRTQQEDSAVYLCASSSRGASFKGSYNEQFFGPGTRLTVL.

The V and J genes are TRBV19 and TRBJ2-7; weak D call: TRBD2 (6 bases). Between the trimmed V and J ends, which lost 4 bases and 4 bases, there was a span of 17 bases. CDR3 length equals 15 residues. Looked up from germline, CDR1 is LNHDA and CDR2 is SQIVND (reference sequence). This chain's CDR3 is CASSTFGGTAYEQYF. In DNA form, the CDR3 reads TGTGCCAGTAGTACTTTTGGCGGGACCGCTTACGAGCAGTACTTC.

J is TRBJ1-1 and V is TRBV2, with D possibly TRBD1 on 5 matching bases. This CDR3 spans 14 amino acids. Germline V gene sequence: CDR1 SNHLY, CDR2 FYNNEI. Trimming removed 5 bases from V and 3 bases from J, with 13 bases in between. The CDR3 region has the DNA TGTGCCAGCAGTTCGACGGGGGGGTACACTGAAGCTTTCTTT. It translates to CASSSTGGYTEAFF. Filled out from reference TRBV2 and TRBJ1-1, the complete variable domain reads EPEVTQTPSHQVTQMGQEVILRCVPISNHLYFYWYRQILGQKVEFLVSFYNNEISEKSEIFDDQFSVERPDGSNFTLKIRSTKLEDSAMYFCASSSTGGYTEAFFGQGTRLTVV.

This rearrangement joins TRBV11-3 to TRBJ2-5, with D possibly matching TRBD2 (6 bases). Per the germline V gene, CDR1 is SGHNT and CDR2 is YENEEA. V lost 5 bases and J 2 bases, leaving 12 bases between the germline ends. The CDR3 consists of 14 residues. CDR3 nucleotide sequence: TGTGCCAGCAGCCGAGGAGGGGTACAAGAGACCCAGTACTTC. Translated, it gives CASSRGGVQETQYF. The full variable domain, in which reference TRBV11-3 and TRBJ2-5 provide the parts outside the CDR3, is EAGVVQSPRYKIIEKKQPVAFWCNPISGHNTLYWYLQNLGQGPELLIRYENEEAVDDSQLPKDRFSAERLKGVDSTLKIQPAELGDSAVYLCASSRGGVQETQYFGPGTRLLVL.